Listed here are 2 T cell receptor beta chains from one sample, sequenced in a study of Graves' ophthalmopathy and Graves' hyperthyroidism. RNA served as the template for amplifying TCR beta CDR3 regions. First-round RT-PCR employed HTBI primers, with a second-round multiplex PCR after it. TCRdb passed the multiplex PCR reads through MiXCR, listing each CDR3 protein once. The sample has 40,000 to 50,000 distinct CDR3 sequences, approximately 52% seen once. Input material: peripheral blood. These receptors all come from an adult man with Graves' ophthalmopathy.

This clonotype was picked up one time. This CDR3 is missing its conserved last phenylalanine or tryptophan, likely due to a read error. The rearrangement links TRBV24-1 to TRBJ1-5; tentative D call: TRBD1 (6 bases). This CDR3 is built from 15 residues. Germline values: CDR1 KGHDR, CDR2 SFDVKD. The V gene lost 2 bases and the J gene lost 6 bases, with 13 bases spanning the gap. This CDR3 is CATSDSGAGVQPQHL. As DNA, the CDR3 is TGTGCCACCAGTGATTCGGGGGCGGGGGTTCAGCCCCAGCATCTT.

This clonotype appeared many times. The chain is built from TRBV30 and TRBJ2-7; D unclear. CDR1 and CDR2 (germline): GTSNPN, SVGIG (reference sequence). This CDR3 has 12 residues. Deletions cut 4 bases from V and 1 base from J, with 8 bases between. The CDR3 loop is CAWKGLSYEQYF. CDR3 DNA sequence: TGTGCCTGGAAGGGCCTGTCCTACGAGCAGTACTTC.